The 6 T cell receptor beta chains below all came from one sample that was sequenced in a study of T cell responses to AZD1222 COVID-19 vaccine. Sequencing used immunoSEQ multiplex PCR; TCRdb keeps in-frame clones, though not all of them. The sample consists of around 200,000 clones, approximately 90% of them appearing once. The sequencing used peripheral blood, collected 28 days after the second AZD1222 dose. These receptors came from an adult who received the AZD1222 COVID-19 vaccine.

The gene calls are TRBV5-4 and TRBJ2-5, with 12 bases that match TRBD2. Germline CDR1 reads SGHNT; CDR2 reads YYREEE (reference sequence). Trimming removed 2 bases from V and 0 bases from J; junction bases left unmatched: 2. The CDR3 has 16 amino acids. The CDR3 DNA reads TGTGCCAGCAGCTTCCGACTAGCGGGGGACCAAGAGACCCAGTACTTC. Protein product: CASSFRLAGDQETQYF.

The chain couples TRBV10-3 to TRBJ1-5, with D possibly matching TRBD1 (6 bases). Trimming removed 10 bases from V and 6 bases from J, with 13 bases in between. The CDR3 spans 12 residues. CDR1 and CDR2 (germline): ENHRY, SYGVKD. CDR3 protein: CATGGARQPQHF. The CDR3 DNA reads as TGTGCCACCGGGGGGGCACGTCAGCCCCAGCATTTT.

CDR3 sequence (DNA): TGTGCCAGGGGACAGACGAACACCGGGGAGCTGTTTTTT. As protein: CARGQTNTGELFF. The genes are TRBV21-1 and TRBJ2-2; the table's D call of TRBD1 was not tested on the DNA. TRBV21-1 is reported as a pseudogene. This CDR3 has 13 amino acids.

The chain employs TRBV9 and TRBJ2-5; tentatively, D is TRBD2 (5 bases). Trimming shortened V by 7 bases and J by 5 bases, and 12 bases separated the two germline ends. From germline, CDR1 is SGDLS and CDR2 YYNGEE. The CDR3 has 12 residues. CDR3 DNA sequence: TGTGCCAGCGGCGGGCCGAAGGAGACCCAGTACTTC. Translation gives CASGGPKETQYF.

The rearrangement uses TRBV11-2 and TRBJ2-2, with TRBD1 as a possible D gene (6 bases). The germline V gene encodes CDR1 SGHAT and CDR2 FQNNGV. Trimming took off 1 base at V and 6 bases at J, with 9 bases between the two ends. The CDR3 extends over 14 amino acids. CDR3 amino acids: CASSLVTGPGELFF. The CDR3 nucleotides read TGTGCCAGCAGCTTAGTTACAGGGCCCGGGGAGCTGTTTTTT.

The chain carries TRBV11-3 and TRBJ2-1; D is perhaps TRBD1 or TRBD2 (6 bases each). V lost 2 bases and J lost 7, with 15 bases in between. The germline V gene has CDR1 SGHNT and CDR2 YENEEA. This CDR3 comprises 15 residues. The CDR3, as DNA: TGTGCCAGCAGCTTAATGGGCGGAGGGGGGAATGAGCAGTTCTTC. Protein sequence: CASSLMGGGGNEQFF. The full variable domain, with the rest looked up from reference TRBV11-3 and TRBJ2-1, is EAGVVQSPRYKIIEKKQPVAFWCNPISGHNTLYWYLQNLGQGPELLIRYENEEAVDDSQLPKDRFSAERLKGVDSTLKIQPAELGDSAVYLCASSLMGGGGNEQFFGPGTRLTVL.